This T cell receptor (beta chain) stems from a study of cytomegalovirus exposure and HLA in healthy donors. Trimming removed 7 bases from V and 8 bases from J, with 18 bases in between. This CDR3 is 14 amino acids long. Germline CDR1 SEHNR, CDR2 FQNEAQ (reference sequence). As regards this clone: Its specificity is not known.

The donors were part of the validation cohort of 120 subjects. That cohort was separate from the first cohort, which comprised fewer than 800 subjects. Study-wide results and limits: Listed as cytomegalovirus-associated were over 150 TCR beta chains. Generally TCR sequences proved uncommon, though certain public TCRs appeared in numerous donors.

Clones were sequenced by immunoSEQ multiplex PCR, and TCRdb holds only the in-frame ones, with some missing. Of 140,000 or so clones in the sample, just over 90% were seen once. V is TRBV7-9 and J is TRBJ2-1, with a tentative D call TRBD1 (6 bases). This TCR derives from a man between 18 and 35 years old in good health and CMV-seronegative. Sequenced material: PBMCs. This chain's CDR3 is CASTRKDSRDEQFF. The DNA of the CDR3 is TGTGCCAGCACCCGAAAGGACAGCCGTGATGAGCAGTTCTTC.